A single T cell receptor (beta chain) is shown here with its context. This sample was taken from a study of early T cells in non-severe SARS-CoV-2 infection. One entry per CDR3 protein, called by TCRdb with MiXCR from the 5' RACE reads. The profile covers around 77,000 distinct CDR3 sequences, with 10% appearing a single time and 6% to 8.5% taken by the ten largest. The sequence derives from an adult who was a healthcare worker with PCR-confirmed SARS-CoV-2 infection or an uninfected control (not recorded which). The specimen was whole blood, collected at baseline.

CDR3 sequence reads: CASSLTVRGEQYF. The CDR3 DNA reads as TGTGCCAGCAGCCTGACCGTACGGGGCGAGCAGTACTTC. The gene calls are TRBV5-8 and TRBJ2-7, with D possibly matching TRBD2 (5 bases). The CDR3 has 13 residues. Germline CDR1 reads SGHTS; CDR2 reads YDEGEE. Between the trimmed V and J ends, which lost 4 bases and 6 bases, there was a span of 14 bases. Using reference TRBV5-8 and TRBJ2-7 for the parts outside the CDR3, the full variable domain is EAGVTQSPTHLIKTRGQQATLRCSPISGHTSVYWYQQALGLGLQFLLWYDEGEERNRGNFPPRFSGRQFPNYSSELNVNALELEDSALYLCASSLTVRGEQYFGPGTRLTVT.